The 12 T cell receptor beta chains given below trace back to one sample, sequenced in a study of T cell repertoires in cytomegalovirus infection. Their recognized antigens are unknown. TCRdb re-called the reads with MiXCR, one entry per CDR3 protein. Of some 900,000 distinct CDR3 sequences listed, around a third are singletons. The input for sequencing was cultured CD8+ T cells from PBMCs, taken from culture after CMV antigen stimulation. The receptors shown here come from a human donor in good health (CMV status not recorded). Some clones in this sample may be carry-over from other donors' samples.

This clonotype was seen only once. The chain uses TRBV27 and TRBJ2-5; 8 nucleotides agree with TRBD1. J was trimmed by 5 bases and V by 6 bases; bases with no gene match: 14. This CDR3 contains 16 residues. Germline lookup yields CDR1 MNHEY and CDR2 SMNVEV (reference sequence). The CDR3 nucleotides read TGTGCCAGCAGCCACAGCTACAGGGGGGAGTCGGAGACCCAGTACTTC. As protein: CASSHSYRGESETQYF.

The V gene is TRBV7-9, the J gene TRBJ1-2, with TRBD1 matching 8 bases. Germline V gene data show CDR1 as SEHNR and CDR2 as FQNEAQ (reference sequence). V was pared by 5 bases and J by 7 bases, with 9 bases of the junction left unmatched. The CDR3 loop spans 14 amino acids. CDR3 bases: TGTGCCAGCAGCCACACAGGGGGGGCGCCTGGCTACACCTTC. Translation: CASSHTGGAPGYTF.

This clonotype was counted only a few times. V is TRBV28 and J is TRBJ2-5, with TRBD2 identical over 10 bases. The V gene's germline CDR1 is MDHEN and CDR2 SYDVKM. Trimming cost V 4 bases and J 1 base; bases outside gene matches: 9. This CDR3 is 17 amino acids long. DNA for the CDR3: TGTGCCAGCAGTTATAGCGGGGGGTATTCCACCCAAGAGACCCAGTACTTC. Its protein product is CASSYSGGYSTQETQYF.

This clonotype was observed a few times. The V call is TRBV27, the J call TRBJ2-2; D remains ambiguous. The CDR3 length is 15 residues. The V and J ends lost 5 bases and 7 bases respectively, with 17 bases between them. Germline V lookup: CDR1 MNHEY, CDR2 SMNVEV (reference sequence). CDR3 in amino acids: CASSASSVGGGELFF. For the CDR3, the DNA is TGTGCCAGCAGTGCGTCGTCCGTCGGTGGCGGGGAGCTGTTTTTT.

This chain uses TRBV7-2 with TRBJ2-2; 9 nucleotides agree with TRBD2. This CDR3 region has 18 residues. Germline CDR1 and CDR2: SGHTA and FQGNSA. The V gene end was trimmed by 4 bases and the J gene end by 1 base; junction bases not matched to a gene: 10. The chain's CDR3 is CASSSLWRGGVNTGELFF. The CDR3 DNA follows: TGTGCCAGCAGCTCACTTTGGCGGGGGGGTGTGAACACCGGGGAGCTGTTTTTT.

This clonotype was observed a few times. The DNA for the CDR3 is TGTGCCAGCAGCCAAGTTTCGGGGCGATGGAACTACGAGCAGTACTTC. It is translated as CASSQVSGRWNYEQYF. The rearrangement uses TRBV3-1 and TRBJ2-7; D is perhaps TRBD1 or TRBD2 (5 bases each). V was cut by 1 base and J by 3 bases, with 16 bases left in between. Germline V gene lookup returns CDR1 LGHDT and CDR2 YNNKEL (reference sequence). The CDR3 runs to 16 residues.

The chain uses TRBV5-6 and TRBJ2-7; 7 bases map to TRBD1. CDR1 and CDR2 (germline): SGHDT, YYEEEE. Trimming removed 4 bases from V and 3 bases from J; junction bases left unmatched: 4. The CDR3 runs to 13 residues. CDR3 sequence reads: CASSVDRDYEQYV. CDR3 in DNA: TGTGCCAGCAGCGTTGACAGGGACTACGAGCAGTACGTC.

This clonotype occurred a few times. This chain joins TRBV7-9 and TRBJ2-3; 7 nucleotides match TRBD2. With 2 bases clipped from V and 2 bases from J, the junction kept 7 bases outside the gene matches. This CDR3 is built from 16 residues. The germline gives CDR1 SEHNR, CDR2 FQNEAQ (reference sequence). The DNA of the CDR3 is TGTGCCAGCAGCTTATCCCACGGGGGGATCACAGATACGCAGTATTTT. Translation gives CASSLSHGGITDTQYF.

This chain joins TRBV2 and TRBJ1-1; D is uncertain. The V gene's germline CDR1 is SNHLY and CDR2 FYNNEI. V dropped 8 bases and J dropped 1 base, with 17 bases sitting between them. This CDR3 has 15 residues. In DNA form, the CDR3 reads TGTGCCAGCCCACAAAGGTTGGGAGCGAACACTGAAGCTTTCTTT. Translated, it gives CASPQRLGANTEAFF.

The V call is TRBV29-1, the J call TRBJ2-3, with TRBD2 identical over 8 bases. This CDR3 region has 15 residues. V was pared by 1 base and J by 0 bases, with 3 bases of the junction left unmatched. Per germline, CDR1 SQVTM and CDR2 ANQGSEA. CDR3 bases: TGCAGCGTTGAAGCCGGGACTAGGAGCACAGATACGCAGTATTTT. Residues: CSVEAGTRSTDTQYF.

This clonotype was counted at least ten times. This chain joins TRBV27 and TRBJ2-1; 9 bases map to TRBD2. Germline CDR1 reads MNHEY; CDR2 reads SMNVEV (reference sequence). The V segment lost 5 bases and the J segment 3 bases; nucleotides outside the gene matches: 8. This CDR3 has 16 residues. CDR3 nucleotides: TGTGCCAGCAGTCCGACAGCGGGGGGATTCTACAATGAGCAGTTCTTC. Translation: CASSPTAGGFYNEQFF.

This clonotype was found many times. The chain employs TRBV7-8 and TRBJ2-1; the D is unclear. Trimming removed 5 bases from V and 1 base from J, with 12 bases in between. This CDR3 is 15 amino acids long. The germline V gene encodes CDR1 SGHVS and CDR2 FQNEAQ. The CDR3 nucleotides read TGTGCCAGCAGCCTTTCCCCTGCGTCCTACAATGAGCAGTTCTTC. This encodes CASSLSPASYNEQFF.